These T cell receptor beta chains were read from a single sample in a study of control samples from healthy donors and cancer patients. TCRdb's table, derived via immunoSEQ multiplex PCR, lists solely in-frame clones and lacks some. The table has about 140,000 clones, roughly 92% seen once. The sequenced sample was blood. All receptors derive from a man aged 30-40 years in good health. CDR3s include the opening cysteine and the closing phenylalanine or tryptophan. Each record gives: D gene, V gene, clone size, J gene, CDR3 protein, CDR3 DNA. D genes are given only for firm matches. Clone size is not always given. Where it is, it says once, few, many or a class for expanded clones.

d_gene: TRBD1; v_gene: TRBV14; abundance: once; j_gene: TRBJ2-5; CDR3aa: CASSQGGTGGAETQYF; CDR3nt: TGTGCCAGCAGCCAAGGGGGGACAGGGGGCGCGGAGACCCAGTACTTC
d_gene: -; v_gene: TRBV3-1/TRBV3-2; abundance: once; j_gene: TRBJ1-2; CDR3aa: CASSQGGTITVNYGYTF; CDR3nt: TGTGCCAGCAGCCAAGGGGGAACTATTACTGTTAACTATGGCTACACCTTC
d_gene: -; v_gene: TRBV2; abundance: -; j_gene: TRBJ2-5; CDR3aa: CASSRGQETQYF; CDR3nt: TGTGCCAGCAGCAGGGGACAAGAGACCCAGTACTTC
d_gene: TRBD1; v_gene: TRBV6-4; abundance: once; j_gene: TRBJ1-2; CDR3aa: CASSRRTGRNNYGYTF; CDR3nt: TGTGCCAGCAGCCGACGGACAGGAAGAAACAACTATGGCTACACCTTC
d_gene: -; v_gene: TRBV7-7; abundance: -; j_gene: TRBJ1-5; CDR3aa: CASSLTVNQPQHF; CDR3nt: TGTGCTAGCAGCCTGACAGTTAATCAGCCCCAGCATTTT
d_gene: TRBD2; v_gene: TRBV7-9; abundance: -; j_gene: TRBJ2-1; CDR3aa: CASSLGPGLAGGSYNEQFF; CDR3nt: TGTGCCAGCAGCTTAGGCCCCGGACTAGCGGGAGGGTCCTACAATGAGCAGTTCTTC
d_gene: TRBD1; v_gene: TRBV19; abundance: -; j_gene: TRBJ1-1; CDR3aa: CASSRQGTNTEAFF; CDR3nt: TGTGCCAGTAGCCGACAGGGAACGAACACTGAAGCTTTCTTT
d_gene: -; v_gene: TRBV10-3; abundance: -; j_gene: TRBJ2-1; CDR3aa: CAISESSDEQFF; CDR3nt: TGTGCCATCAGTGAGTCGAGCGATGAGCAGTTCTTC
d_gene: TRBD2; v_gene: TRBV5-1; abundance: -; j_gene: TRBJ2-3; CDR3aa: CASSLVAGGSTDTQYF; CDR3nt: TGCGCCAGCAGCTTGGTCGCCGGGGGGTCCACAGATACGCAGTATTTT
d_gene: TRBD1; v_gene: TRBV30; abundance: -; j_gene: TRBJ2-5; CDR3aa: CASGTANFGETQYF; CDR3nt: TGTGCCTCTGGGACAGCGAACTTCGGAGAGACCCAGTACTTC
d_gene: TRBD2; v_gene: TRBV28; abundance: -; j_gene: TRBJ2-2; CDR3aa: CASSPQSSSGRTGELFF; CDR3nt: TGTGCCAGCAGTCCCCAATCCTCTAGCGGGAGGACCGGGGAGCTGTTTTTT
d_gene: TRBD1; v_gene: TRBV7-9; abundance: -; j_gene: TRBJ2-1; CDR3aa: CASSQGARIYNEQFF; CDR3nt: TGTGCCAGCAGCCAGGGGGCAAGGATCTACAATGAGCAGTTCTTC
d_gene: -; v_gene: TRBV5-1; abundance: -; j_gene: TRBJ1-5; CDR3aa: CASSLPNKDRHNQPQHF; CDR3nt: TGCGCCAGCAGCTTGCCGAATAAAGACAGACACAATCAGCCCCAGCATTTT
d_gene: TRBD2; v_gene: TRBV13; abundance: -; j_gene: TRBJ2-3; CDR3aa: CASSYDSGRRGDTQYF; CDR3nt: TGTGCCAGCAGCTACGATAGCGGGAGGCGGGGAGATACGCAGTATTTT
d_gene: TRBD2; v_gene: TRBV7-8; abundance: -; j_gene: TRBJ2-1; CDR3aa: CASSETMTSGYNEQFF; CDR3nt: TGTGCCAGCAGTGAAACTATGACTAGCGGGTATAATGAGCAGTTCTTC
d_gene: -; v_gene: TRBV6-6; abundance: -; j_gene: TRBJ1-5; CDR3aa: CASSDSNQPQHF; CDR3nt: TGTGCCAGCAGCGATAGCAATCAGCCCCAGCATTTT
d_gene: TRBD1; v_gene: TRBV3-1/TRBV3-2; abundance: -; j_gene: TRBJ2-7; CDR3aa: CASSSFGTGRGEQYF; CDR3nt: TGTGCCAGCAGCTCCTTCGGGACAGGGCGCGGCGAGCAGTACTTC
d_gene: -; v_gene: TRBV19; abundance: -; j_gene: TRBJ2-7; CDR3aa: CASSLTGTHSYEQYF; CDR3nt: TGTGCCAGTAGTTTAACCGGGACTCACTCCTACGAGCAGTACTTC
d_gene: TRBD1; v_gene: TRBV6-5; abundance: -; j_gene: TRBJ2-3; CDR3aa: CASSYRGQSTDTQYF; CDR3nt: TGTGCCAGCAGTTATCGGGGACAGAGCACAGATACGCAGTATTTT
d_gene: TRBD1; v_gene: TRBV19; abundance: -; j_gene: TRBJ1-1; CDR3aa: CASGQGLNTEAFF; CDR3nt: TGTGCCAGTGGACAGGGGTTGAACACTGAAGCTTTCTTT
d_gene: -; v_gene: TRBV4-2; abundance: few; j_gene: TRBJ1-5; CDR3aa: CASSQGSEHQPQHF; CDR3nt: TGTGCCAGCAGCCAAGGCAGTGAACACCAGCCCCAGCATTTT
d_gene: TRBD1; v_gene: TRBV7-2; abundance: -; j_gene: TRBJ1-1; CDR3aa: CASSQMTGSLGF; CDR3nt: TGTGCCAGCAGCCAAATGACAGGGTCTCTCGGTTTT
d_gene: -; v_gene: TRBV28; abundance: -; j_gene: TRBJ1-2; CDR3aa: CAIKSARPYGYTF; CDR3nt: TGTGCCATCAAATCCGCTAGACCCTATGGCTACACCTTC
d_gene: TRBD2; v_gene: TRBV28; abundance: -; j_gene: TRBJ2-1; CDR3aa: CASSQQGLAGDEQFF; CDR3nt: TGTGCCAGCAGCCAACAGGGACTAGCGGGAGATGAGCAGTTCTTC
d_gene: -; v_gene: TRBV25-1; abundance: -; j_gene: TRBJ1-6; CDR3aa: CASSEIQGGSPLHF; CDR3nt: TGTGCCAGCAGTGAAATACAGGGAGGCTCACCCCTCCACTTT
d_gene: -; v_gene: TRBV7-2; abundance: -; j_gene: TRBJ1-4; CDR3aa: CASSLGRGGALEKLFF; CDR3nt: TGTGCCAGCAGCTTAGGGAGAGGAGGGGCACTTGAAAAACTGTTTTTT
d_gene: TRBD1; v_gene: TRBV7-9; abundance: -; j_gene: TRBJ2-7; CDR3aa: CASSVTTGFHEQYF; CDR3nt: TGTGCCAGCAGCGTGACGACAGGGTTCCACGAGCAGTACTTC
d_gene: TRBD1; v_gene: TRBV6-6; abundance: -; j_gene: TRBJ1-2; CDR3aa: CASSTPGQGAGGYTF; CDR3nt: TGTGCCAGCAGTACCCCGGGACAGGGGGCTGGTGGCTACACCTTC
d_gene: TRBD1; v_gene: TRBV30; abundance: -; j_gene: TRBJ2-7; CDR3aa: CAWGQGGGYEQYF; CDR3nt: TGTGCCTGGGGACAGGGGGGGGGCTACGAGCAGTACTTC
d_gene: -; v_gene: TRBV15; abundance: -; j_gene: TRBJ2-5; CDR3aa: CATSRDPRETQYF; CDR3nt: TGTGCCACCAGCAGAGACCCCCGAGAGACCCAGTACTTC
d_gene: -; v_gene: TRBV27; abundance: few; j_gene: TRBJ1-2; CDR3aa: CASSQTGGPGYGYTF; CDR3nt: TGTGCCAGCAGTCAAACAGGTGGTCCGGGCTATGGCTACACCTTC
d_gene: TRBD2; v_gene: TRBV2; abundance: -; j_gene: TRBJ2-1; CDR3aa: CASKLAGVDEQFF; CDR3nt: TGTGCCAGCAAACTAGCGGGAGTCGATGAGCAGTTCTTC
d_gene: TRBD2; v_gene: TRBV28; abundance: once; j_gene: TRBJ2-5; CDR3aa: CASSFGLAGETQYF; CDR3nt: TGTGCCAGCAGTTTTGGACTAGCTGGGGAGACCCAGTACTTC
d_gene: TRBD1; v_gene: TRBV30; abundance: -; j_gene: TRBJ2-7; CDR3aa: CAWSLGQGAYEQYF; CDR3nt: TGTGCCTGGAGTCTAGGACAGGGGGCCTACGAGCAGTACTTC
d_gene: -; v_gene: TRBV24-1; abundance: -; j_gene: TRBJ1-1; CDR3aa: CATRRRNPNTEAFF; CDR3nt: TGTGCCACCAGAAGACGAAACCCGAACACTGAAGCTTTCTTT
d_gene: TRBD1; v_gene: TRBV11-2; abundance: -; j_gene: TRBJ2-5; CDR3aa: CASSLGDRDQETQYF; CDR3nt: TGTGCCAGCAGCTTAGGGGACAGGGACCAAGAGACCCAGTACTTC